This passage covers 12 T cell receptor beta chains from one sample sequenced in a study of T cells after yellow fever vaccination. Via MiXCR, TCRdb re-called the 5' RACE reads, giving one row per CDR3 protein. Among approximately 110,000 distinct CDR3 sequences, about 7.4% were seen once, and the ten largest hold around 2.6%. The source material was CD4+ T cells sorted from PBMCs, sampled 10 to 11 days after the first yellow fever vaccination. The source is a man between 18 and 35 years old who received the YFV17D yellow fever vaccine.

This clonotype came up many times. The genes are TRBV7-2 and TRBJ2-3; no firm D call. Germline lookup yields CDR1 SGHTA and CDR2 FQGNSA. Trimming cost V 1 base and J 2 bases, with 7 bases left between them. This CDR3 is 14 amino acids long. CDR3 sequence reads: CASSLDGFTDTQYF. CDR3 coding DNA: TGTGCCAGCAGCTTAGACGGGTTCACAGATACGCAGTATTTT.

This clonotype was recorded many times. The rearrangement links TRBV7-9 to TRBJ2-3, with TRBD2 identical over 10 bases. Germline-derived CDR1 and CDR2 are SEHNR and FQNEAQ (reference sequence). After removal of 2 bases from V and 2 bases from J, the junction contained 1 base not matched to a gene. CDR3 size: 15 residues. CDR3 coding DNA: TGTGCCAGCAGCTTACTAGCGGGGGCCACAGATACGCAGTATTTT. This sequence encodes CASSLLAGATDTQYF.

In this sample, this clonotype turned up a few times. The chain carries TRBV7-9 and TRBJ1-5; D may be TRBD1 (6 bases). The CDR3 length is 12 residues. Germline V lookup: CDR1 SEHNR, CDR2 FQNEAQ (reference sequence). V lost 6 bases and J 5 bases, leaving 8 bases between the germline ends. As DNA, the CDR3 is TGTGCCAGCAGTGCAGGGGATCAGCCCCAGCATTTT. Amino acids: CASSAGDQPQHF.

This clonotype was observed at least ten times. The chain employs TRBV18 and TRBJ2-1; 12 bases agree with TRBD2. CDR1 and CDR2 from the germline V gene are KGHSH and LQKENI. The CDR3 length is 17 residues. The V segment lost 2 bases and the J segment 4 bases; nucleotides outside the gene matches: 6. The CDR3 sequence is CASSPRTSGAIYNEQFF. CDR3 bases: TGTGCCAGCTCACCAAGGACTAGCGGGGCCATTTACAATGAGCAGTTCTTC.

The table lists this clonotype with many counts. The V gene is TRBV7-2, the J gene TRBJ2-3; 11 nucleotides align to TRBD2. V was clipped by 1 base and J by 0 bases; unmatched bases: 9. Germline V gene data show CDR1 as SGHTA and CDR2 as FQGNSA. The CDR3 consists of 19 residues. This chain's CDR3 is CASSLGLAGGPSSTDTQYF. The CDR3 bases are TGTGCCAGCAGCTTAGGGCTAGCGGGGGGCCCTTCTAGCACAGATACGCAGTATTTT. Variable domain in full (rest from reference TRBV7-2 and TRBJ2-3): GAGVSQSPSNKVTEKGKDVELRCDPISGHTALYWYRQSLGQGLEFLIYFQGNSAPDKSGLPSDRFSAERTGGSVSTLTIQRTQQEDSAVYLCASSLGLAGGPSSTDTQYFGPGTRLTVL.

The chain combines TRBV29-1 with TRBJ2-7, with 7 positions matching TRBD1. Germline V gives CDR1 SQVTM, CDR2 ANQGSEA. With V trimmed by 6 bases and J by 4 bases, 9 bases remained unmatched. The CDR3 sequence is 13 residues long. For the CDR3, the DNA is TGCAGCGTCACCGGGACAGTCTTGTACGAGCAGTACTTC. The encoded protein is CSVTGTVLYEQYF.

The gene calls are TRBV10-3 and TRBJ2-3; possibly TRBD1 for D (5 bases). The CDR3 runs to 18 residues. Trimming took off 0 bases at V and 5 bases at J, with 21 bases between the two ends. The germline V gene has CDR1 ENHRY and CDR2 SYGVKD. The CDR3 spells CAISESEPGGRVGDTQYF. The CDR3 coding sequence is TGTGCCATCAGTGAGTCCGAACCCGGCGGCAGGGTTGGAGATACGCAGTATTTT.

This clonotype was counted ten times or more. The chain is built from TRBV30 and TRBJ2-5; perhaps TRBD2 as D (5 bases). There are 13 residues in the CDR3. Per germline, CDR1 GTSNPN and CDR2 SVGIG (reference sequence). Trimming pared 0 bases from V and 7 bases from J, leaving 12 bases between. The CDR3 coding sequence is TGTGCCTGGAGTGTCGGCGGGCGATTGACCCAGTACTTC. This sequence encodes CAWSVGGRLTQYF. Variable domain in full (rest from reference TRBV30 and TRBJ2-5): SQTIHQWPATLVQPVGSPLSLECTVEGTSNPNLYWYRQAAGRGLQLLFYSVGIGQISSEVPQNLSASRPQDRQFILSSKKLLLSDSGFYLCAWSVGGRLTQYFGPGTRLLVL.

This clonotype occurred many times. The genes are TRBV10-3 and TRBJ2-1, with 10 bases matching TRBD2. This CDR3 has 14 amino acids. The germline CDR1 and CDR2 sequences are ENHRY and SYGVKD. The junction had 2 bases not matched to a gene; V was cut back by 2 bases and J by 7 bases. The CDR3 here is CAISEQLAGNEQFF. As DNA, the CDR3 is TGTGCCATCAGTGAGCAACTAGCGGGGAATGAGCAGTTCTTC.

This clonotype was found many times. This sequence joins TRBV3-1 and TRBJ2-1; TRBD2 aligns across 9 bases. This CDR3 has 15 residues. Germline V gene data show CDR1 as LGHDT and CDR2 as YNNKEL (reference sequence). V was clipped by 8 bases and J by 7 bases; unmatched bases: 12. The CDR3 here is CASEWGSGGGNEQFF. CDR3 nucleotides: TGTGCCAGCGAATGGGGTAGCGGGGGAGGAAATGAGCAGTTCTTC.

V is TRBV6-5 and J is TRBJ1-4; no definite D call. Looked up from germline, CDR1 is MNHEY and CDR2 is SVGAGI. Trimming left V 5 bases short and J 8 bases short, with 18 bases between. The CDR3 sequence is 15 residues long. Written as DNA, the CDR3 is TGTGCCAGCAGTAGCCTCGGGGAAGTGGAGGAAAAACTGTTTTTT. As protein: CASSSLGEVEEKLFF.

This clonotype was counted many times. V usage is TRBV5-1 and J usage is TRBJ1-1; D is unresolved. Trimming took off 4 bases at V and 3 bases at J, with 13 bases between the two ends. Germline values: CDR1 SGHRS, CDR2 YFSETQ. The CDR3 has 14 residues. The CDR3 is CASSAQIRDTEAFF. CDR3 in DNA: TGCGCCAGCAGCGCTCAAATTAGGGACACTGAAGCTTTCTTT.